This T cell receptor beta chain was found in a study of blood T cell repertoires in COVID-19. Study as a whole: T cells, B-cell-depleted T cells, or PBMCs provided the cDNA or gDNA that served as material.

The CDR3 totals 16 residues. J lost 0 bases, V lost 7 bases, and 9 bases had no gene match. Germline V gives CDR1 LNHDA, CDR2 SQIVND (reference sequence). TCRdb keeps only in-frame clones here, not all; method: immunoSEQ multiplex PCR. The sample shows about 110,000 clones, just under 90% of them seen only once. V is TRBV19 and J is TRBJ1-5; 7 nucleotides agree with TRBD1. The sequence derives from a human donor in a cohort sampled during active COVID-19. The sequencing sample was made of peripheral blood. CDR3 sequence reads: CASTGTALLSNQPQHF. The CDR3 DNA is TGTGCCAGTACCGGGACAGCCCTCCTTAGCAATCAGCCCCAGCATTTT.